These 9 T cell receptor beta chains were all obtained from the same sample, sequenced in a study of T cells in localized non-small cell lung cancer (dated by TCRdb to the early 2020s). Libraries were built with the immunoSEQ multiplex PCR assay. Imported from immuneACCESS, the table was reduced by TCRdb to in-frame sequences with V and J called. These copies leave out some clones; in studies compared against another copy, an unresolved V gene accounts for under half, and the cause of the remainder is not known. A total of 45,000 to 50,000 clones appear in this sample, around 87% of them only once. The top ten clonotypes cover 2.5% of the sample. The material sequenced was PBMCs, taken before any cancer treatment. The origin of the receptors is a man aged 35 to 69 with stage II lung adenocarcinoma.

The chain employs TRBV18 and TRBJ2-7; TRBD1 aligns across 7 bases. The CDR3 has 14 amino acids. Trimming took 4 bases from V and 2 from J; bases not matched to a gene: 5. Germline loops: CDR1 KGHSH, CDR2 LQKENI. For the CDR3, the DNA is TGTGCCAGCTCACTCCAAGGACAGGCCTACGAGCAGTACGTC. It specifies CASSLQGQAYEQYV.

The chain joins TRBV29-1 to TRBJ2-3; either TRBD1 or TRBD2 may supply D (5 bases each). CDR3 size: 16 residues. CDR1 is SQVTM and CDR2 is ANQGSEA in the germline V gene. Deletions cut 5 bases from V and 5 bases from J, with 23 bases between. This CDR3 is CSVIGVYSSYQDTQYF. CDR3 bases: TGCAGCGTTATAGGGGTATACTCTAGCTACCAAGATACGCAGTATTTT.

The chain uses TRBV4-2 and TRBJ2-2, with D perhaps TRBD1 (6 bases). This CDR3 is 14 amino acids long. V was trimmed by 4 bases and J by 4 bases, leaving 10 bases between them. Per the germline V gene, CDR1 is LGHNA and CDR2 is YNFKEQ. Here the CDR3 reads CASSLIGGTGELFF. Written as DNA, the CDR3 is TGTGCCAGCAGCCTAATAGGGGGCACCGGGGAGCTGTTTTTT.

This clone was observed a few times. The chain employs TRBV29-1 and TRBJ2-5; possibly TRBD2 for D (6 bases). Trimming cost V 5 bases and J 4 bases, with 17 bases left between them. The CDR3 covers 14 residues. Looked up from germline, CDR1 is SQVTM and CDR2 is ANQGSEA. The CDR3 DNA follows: TGCAGCGTTTCCCGCGGGGTGTCGGGAGAGACCCAGTACTTC. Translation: CSVSRGVSGETQYF.

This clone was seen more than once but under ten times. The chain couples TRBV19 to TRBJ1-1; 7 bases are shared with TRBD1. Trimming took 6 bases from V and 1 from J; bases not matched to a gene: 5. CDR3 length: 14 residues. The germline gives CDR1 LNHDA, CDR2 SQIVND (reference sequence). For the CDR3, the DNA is TGTGCCAGTAGCTACAGGGGTAAGAACACTGAAGCTTTCTTT. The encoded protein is CASSYRGKNTEAFF. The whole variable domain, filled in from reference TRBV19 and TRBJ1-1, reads DGGITQSPKYLFRKEGQNVTLSCEQNLNHDAMYWYRQDPGQGLRLIYYSQIVNDFQKGDIAEGYSVSREKKESFPLTVTSAQKNPTAFYLCASSYRGKNTEAFFGQGTRLTVV.

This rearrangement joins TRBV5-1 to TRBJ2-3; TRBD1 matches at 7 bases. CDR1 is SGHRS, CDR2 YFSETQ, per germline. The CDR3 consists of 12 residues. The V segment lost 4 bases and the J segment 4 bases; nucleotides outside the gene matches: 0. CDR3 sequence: CASSGTADTQYF. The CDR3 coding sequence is TGCGCCAGCAGCGGGACAGCAGATACGCAGTATTTT.

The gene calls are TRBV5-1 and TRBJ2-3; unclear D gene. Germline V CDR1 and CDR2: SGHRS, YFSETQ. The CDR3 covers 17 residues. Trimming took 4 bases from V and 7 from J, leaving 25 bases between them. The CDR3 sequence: CASSVQQSLAFKNTQYF. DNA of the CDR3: TGCGCCAGCAGCGTCCAGCAGAGTTTGGCCTTTAAAAATACGCAGTATTTT.

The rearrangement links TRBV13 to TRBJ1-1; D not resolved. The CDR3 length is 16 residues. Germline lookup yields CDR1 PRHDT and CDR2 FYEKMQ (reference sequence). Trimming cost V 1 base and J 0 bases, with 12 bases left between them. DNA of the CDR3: TGTGCCAGCAGCTTAGAAGGGCGCGGGATGAACACTGAAGCTTTCTTT. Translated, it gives CASSLEGRGMNTEAFF. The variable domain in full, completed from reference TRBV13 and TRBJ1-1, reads AAGVIQSPRHLIKEKRETATLKCYPIPRHDTVYWYQQGPGQDPQFLISFYEKMQSDKGSIPDRFSAQQFSDYHSELNMSSLELGDSALYFCASSLEGRGMNTEAFFGQGTRLTVV.

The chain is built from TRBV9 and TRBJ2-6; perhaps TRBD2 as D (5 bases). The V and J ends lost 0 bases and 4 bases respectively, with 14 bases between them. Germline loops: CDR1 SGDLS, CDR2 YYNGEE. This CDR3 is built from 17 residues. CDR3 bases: TGTGCCAGCAGCGTAGTTTCCACGGGGAACGGGGCCAACGTCCTGACTTTC. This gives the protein CASSVVSTGNGANVLTF.